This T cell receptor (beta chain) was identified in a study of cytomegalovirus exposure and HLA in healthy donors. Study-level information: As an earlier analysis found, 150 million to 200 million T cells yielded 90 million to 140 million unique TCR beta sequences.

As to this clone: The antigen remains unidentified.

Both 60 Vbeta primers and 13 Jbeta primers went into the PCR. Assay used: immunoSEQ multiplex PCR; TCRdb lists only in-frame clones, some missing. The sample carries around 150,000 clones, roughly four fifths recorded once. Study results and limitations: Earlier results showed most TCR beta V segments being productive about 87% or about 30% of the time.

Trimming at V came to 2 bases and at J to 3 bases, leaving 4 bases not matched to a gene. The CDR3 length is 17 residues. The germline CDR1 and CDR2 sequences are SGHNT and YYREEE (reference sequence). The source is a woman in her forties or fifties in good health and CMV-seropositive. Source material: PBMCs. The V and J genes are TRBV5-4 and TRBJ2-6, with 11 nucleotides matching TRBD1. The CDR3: CASSLGQGAGGANVLTF. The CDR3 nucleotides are TGTGCCAGCAGCTTAGGACAGGGGGCGGGTGGGGCCAACGTCCTGACTTTC. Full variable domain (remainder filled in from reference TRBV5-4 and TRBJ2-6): ETGVTQSPTHLIKTRGQQVTLRCSSQSGHNTVSWYQQALGQGPQFIFQYYREEENGRGNFPPRFSGLQFPNYSSELNVNALELDDSALYLCASSLGQGAGGANVLTFGAGSRLTVL.